The clone carrying this T cell receptor beta chain appeared a few times. This record belongs to a study of blood T cell repertoires in COVID-19. The V segment lost 5 bases and the J segment 3 bases; nucleotides outside the gene matches: 10. The V gene's germline CDR1 is MNHNY and CDR2 SVGAGI (reference sequence). The CDR3 consists of 16 residues. Profiling relied on immunoSEQ multiplex PCR, and the TCRdb table lists in-frame clones only, not all of them. The sample carries about 190,000 clones, around 79% recorded once. Sequenced input: peripheral blood. The sequence was collected from a woman in her forties or fifties with acute or convalescent COVID-19. This chain joins TRBV6-6 and TRBJ1-5, with 7 bases matching TRBD1. This CDR3 reads CASSRTGQGVNQPQHF. The CDR3 region has the DNA TGTGCCAGCAGTCGAACAGGCCAGGGGGTCAATCAGCCCCAGCATTTT.